This TCR beta chain was identified in a study of identical twins. General observations from the study: Beta out-of-frame sequences showed weaker excess twin sharing. Model-predicted out-of-frame TCR alpha sharing fell below observed values in monozygotic twins. Insertions were reduced in abundant cord blood beta clonotypes but not in memory repertoires.

Each CDR3 protein is one row after TCRdb ran MiXCR on the 5' RACE reads. The sample holds 310,000 or so distinct CDR3 sequences, about 8.3% seen once. Ten or more counts support this clonotype. The antigen is undetermined. Each donor was a healthy Caucasian. The V segment lost 10 bases and the J segment 7 bases; nucleotides outside the gene matches: 16. The length of the CDR3 is 15 residues. In addition, the sample was reused for a study of yellow fever vaccine responses in identical twins.

The rearrangement uses TRBV12-3 or TRBV12-4 and TRBJ2-3; 8 nucleotides line up with TRBD2. This TCR was recovered from a young woman in good health. The material sequenced was memory (CD45RO+) T cells sorted from blood. The CDR3 loop is CAIIRGGTSSHTQYF. The CDR3, as DNA: TGTGCCATTATCCGGGGGGGGACATCTTCACATACGCAGTATTTT.